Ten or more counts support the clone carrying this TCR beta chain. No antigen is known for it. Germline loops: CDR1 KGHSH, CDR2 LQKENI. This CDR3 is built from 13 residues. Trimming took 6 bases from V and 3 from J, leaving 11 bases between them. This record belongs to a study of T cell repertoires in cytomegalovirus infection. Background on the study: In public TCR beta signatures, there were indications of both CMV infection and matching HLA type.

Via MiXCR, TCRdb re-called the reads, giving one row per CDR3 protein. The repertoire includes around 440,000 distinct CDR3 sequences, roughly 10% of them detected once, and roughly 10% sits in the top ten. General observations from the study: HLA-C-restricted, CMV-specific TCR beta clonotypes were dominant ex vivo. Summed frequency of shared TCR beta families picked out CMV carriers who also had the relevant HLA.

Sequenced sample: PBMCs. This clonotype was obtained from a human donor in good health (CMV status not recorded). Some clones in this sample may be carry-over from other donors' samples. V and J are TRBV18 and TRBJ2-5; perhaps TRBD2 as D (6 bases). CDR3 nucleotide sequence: TGTGCCAGCTCTCCGGGGGTAAAAGAGACCCAGTACTTC. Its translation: CASSPGVKETQYF.